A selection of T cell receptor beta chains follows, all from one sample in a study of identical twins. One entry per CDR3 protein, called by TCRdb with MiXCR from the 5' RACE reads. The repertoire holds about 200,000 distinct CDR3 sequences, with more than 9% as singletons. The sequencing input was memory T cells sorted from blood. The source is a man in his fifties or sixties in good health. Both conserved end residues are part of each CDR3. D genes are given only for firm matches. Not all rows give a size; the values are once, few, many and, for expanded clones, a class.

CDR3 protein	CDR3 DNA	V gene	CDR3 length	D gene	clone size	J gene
CASAQGLATGELFF	TGTGCCAGCGCCCAGGGGCTAGCCACCGGGGAGCTGTTTTTT	TRBV9	14	.	many	TRBJ2-2
CASSEMGTRGQPQHF	TGTGCCAGCAGTGAGATGGGGACACGGGGTCAGCCCCAGCATTTT	TRBV2	15	.	.	TRBJ1-5
CASSPGGPGTDTQYF	TGTGCCAGCAGCCCGGGGGGGCCGGGCACAGATACGCAGTATTTT	TRBV11-2	15	TRBD2	few	TRBJ2-3
CASSQGPNSNQPQHF	TGTGCCAGCAGCCAAGGTCCGAATAGCAATCAGCCCCAGCATTTT	TRBV3-1	15	.	many	TRBJ1-5
CASSPPIRVGYGYTF	TGTGCCAGCAGCCCCCCCATCCGAGTAGGGTATGGCTACACCTTC	TRBV7-9	15	.	few	TRBJ1-2
CSARAGNEQFF	TGCAGTGCCCGAGCGGGCAATGAGCAGTTCTTC	TRBV20-1	11	.	few	TRBJ2-1
CASSPGTGVYNSPLHF	TGTGCCAGCAGCCCCGGGACAGGCGTTTATAATTCACCCCTCCACTTT	TRBV12-3/TRBV12-4	16	TRBD1	few	TRBJ1-6
CSARPWTGTDTQYF	TGCAGTGCTCGGCCTTGGACAGGCACAGATACGCAGTATTTT	TRBV20-1	14	.	.	TRBJ2-3
CASSQRGGVETQYF	TGCGCCAGCAGCCAACGCGGTGGGGTAGAGACCCAGTACTTC	TRBV4-1	14	.	many	TRBJ2-5
CASRGTSGSQYNEQFF	TGCGCCAGCAGGGGGACCTCAGGATCTCAATACAATGAGCAGTTCTTC	TRBV4-1	16	.	many	TRBJ2-1
CASSSELGLAGDEQYF	TGTGCCAGCAGCTCTGAACTAGGACTAGCGGGAGACGAGCAGTACTTC	TRBV7-6	16	TRBD2	.	TRBJ2-7
CASAPNRGAQPQHF	TGTGCCAGCGCCCCGAACAGGGGGGCTCAGCCCCAGCATTTT	TRBV27	14	TRBD1	many	TRBJ1-5
CASSQDITGADEQYF	TGTGCCAGCAGCCAAGATATAACAGGGGCGGACGAGCAGTACTTC	TRBV3-1	15	TRBD1	.	TRBJ2-7
CSARQEAFSNQPQHF	TGCAGTGCTAGACAGGAAGCCTTTAGCAATCAGCCCCAGCATTTT	TRBV20-1	15	.	few	TRBJ1-5
CASSERTSGTDTQYF	TGTGCCAGCAGTGAACGGACTAGCGGCACAGATACGCAGTATTTT	TRBV2	15	TRBD2	many	TRBJ2-3
CASSPRRSSYNEQFF	TGTGCCAGCAGTCCCAGGCGTAGCTCCTACAATGAGCAGTTCTTC	TRBV27	15	.	few	TRBJ2-1
CASSPWQYTDTQYF	TGTGCCAGCAGCCCTTGGCAGTACACAGATACGCAGTATTTT	TRBV11-2	14	.	many	TRBJ2-3
CASSQGGSGNYGYTF	TGCGCCAGCAGCCAAGGAGGGTCGGGGAACTATGGCTACACCTTC	TRBV4-3	15	.	many	TRBJ1-2
CAIGGQGTGETQYF	TGTGCCATCGGGGGGCAGGGTACGGGAGAGACCCAGTACTTC	TRBV10-3	14	.	.	TRBJ2-5
CASSTAGVEGETQYF	TGTGCCAGCAGCACCGCAGGGGTAGAGGGGGAGACCCAGTACTTC	TRBV9	15	.	few	TRBJ2-5
CASSLSKWEPLHF	TGCGCCAGCAGCCTCTCGAAGTGGGAACCCCTCCACTTT	TRBV4-3	13	.	many	TRBJ1-6
CASSSRTALSHGELFF	TGTGCCAGCAGCTCACGGACAGCGCTTTCCCACGGGGAGCTGTTTTTT	TRBV11-1	16	.	many	TRBJ2-2
CASSQDVKYNSPLHF	TGTGCCAGCAGCCAAGACGTTAAGTATAATTCACCCCTCCACTTT	TRBV3-1	15	.	few	TRBJ1-6
CASSSQSERTEAFF	TGCGCCAGCAGCTCCCAGTCGGAACGCACTGAAGCTTTCTTT	TRBV5-1	14	.	few	TRBJ1-1
CASSYSLRADRTDTQYF	TGTGCCAGCAGTTACTCGTTGCGAGCGGACCGCACAGATACGCAGTATTTT	TRBV6-5	17	.	many	TRBJ2-3
CASSISSGVRRYEQYF	TGTGCCAGCAGCATTTCTTCAGGAGTCCGTCGATACGAGCAGTACTTC	TRBV21-1	16	.	few	TRBJ2-7
CASSISTATGYGYTF	TGTGCCAGTAGTATCTCGACAGCGACAGGGTATGGCTACACCTTC	TRBV19	15	TRBD1	many	TRBJ1-2
CASSTPGQGRTEAFF	TGTGCCAGCAGCACTCCGGGACAGGGGAGAACTGAAGCTTTCTTT	TRBV5-6	15	TRBD1	.	TRBJ1-1
CASSYDRVAEAFF	TGTGCCAGCAGCTATGACAGGGTCGCTGAAGCTTTCTTT	TRBV5-5	13	TRBD1	many	TRBJ1-1
CASSKYSLEETQYF	TGTGCCAGCAGCAAGTACAGCCTGGAGGAGACCCAGTACTTC	TRBV7-2	14	.	few	TRBJ2-5
CASSLHYSYEQYF	TGTGCCAGCAGTTTACACTACTCCTACGAGCAGTACTTC	TRBV27	13	.	few	TRBJ2-7
CSAPERGGADTQYF	TGCAGTGCTCCGGAAAGGGGGGGCGCAGATACGCAGTATTTT	TRBV20-1	14	.	many	TRBJ2-3